This entry lists 6 T cell receptor beta chains sequenced from one sample in a study of technical replicates of blood from a few donors. Generated by immunoSEQ multiplex PCR, the TCRdb table keeps only in-frame clones and is missing some. Among about 73,000 clones listed, 93% were seen once. Sequenced sample: T cells isolated from PBMCs. These receptors originate from a human donor in good health.

Only one count was recorded for this clone. The chain joins TRBV18 to TRBJ1-3, with 7 positions matching TRBD1. Germline lookup yields CDR1 KGHSH and CDR2 LQKENI. V lost 3 bases to trimming and J lost 3 bases; unmatched junction nucleotides: 11. The CDR3 is made up of 17 amino acids. The CDR3 coding sequence is TGTGCCAGCTCACCCACCACACAGGGGAGTTTTGGAAACACCATATATTTT. Protein sequence: CASSPTTQGSFGNTIYF.

The chain links TRBV30 to TRBJ2-7; TRBD2 might be the D (7 bases). Trimming took 0 bases from V and 1 from J, leaving 13 bases between them. Germline V gene lookup returns CDR1 GTSNPN and CDR2 SVGIG (reference sequence). The CDR3 totals 15 residues. CDR3 nucleotides: TGTGCCTGGAGTGTTGCCGGGGGGCTGTCCTACGAGCAGTACTTC. Its protein product is CAWSVAGGLSYEQYF.

V usage is TRBV29-1 and J usage is TRBJ2-1; 7 bases are shared with TRBD2. Trimming removed 0 bases from V and 1 base from J; junction bases left unmatched: 9. The CDR3 is 17 amino acids. The germline gives CDR1 SQVTM, CDR2 ANQGSEA. The DNA of the CDR3 is TGCAGCGTTGAAGATCAGAGGGGCGGGGGTTCCTACAATGAGCAGTTCTTC. The encoded protein is CSVEDQRGGGSYNEQFF.

This rearrangement joins TRBV29-1 to TRBJ2-7; tentative D call: TRBD2 (6 bases). The CDR3 loop spans 13 amino acids. V dropped 1 base and J dropped 4 bases, with 11 bases sitting between them. Germline CDR1 reads SQVTM; CDR2 reads ANQGSEA. This CDR3 reads CSVEASAGYEQYF. The CDR3 nucleotides are TGCAGCGTTGAAGCATCGGCGGGATACGAGCAGTACTTC.

This sequence joins TRBV5-1 and TRBJ1-4, with D unresolved. Germline CDR1 SGHRS, CDR2 YFSETQ. Trimming stripped 4 bases from V and 8 bases from J, with 24 bases between. This CDR3 has 17 amino acids. The CDR3 DNA sequence: TGCGCCAGCAGCCTGGCCTCTCAGACACCCCAAACGGAAAAACTGTTTTTT. It yields the protein CASSLASQTPQTEKLFF. Complete variable domain (other parts from reference TRBV5-1 and TRBJ1-4): KAGVTQTPRYLIKTRGQQVTLSCSPISGHRSVSWYQQTPGQGLQFLFEYFSETQRNKGNFPGRFSGRQFSNSRSEMNVSTLELGDSALYLCASSLASQTPQTEKLFFGSGTQLSVL.

This clone showed up just once. This chain connects TRBV10-1 to TRBJ2-7; 7 nucleotides align to TRBD1. The germline CDR1 and CDR2 sequences are WNHNN and SYGVQD (reference sequence). The CDR3 has 14 residues. V gave up 3 bases and J gave up 6 bases; unmatched junction bases: 8. The CDR3: CASSEWTGNSEQYF. The CDR3 DNA reads TGCGCCAGCAGTGAATGGACAGGAAATAGCGAGCAGTACTTC.